This T cell receptor beta chain stems from a study of T cells in women clearing cervical HPV infection. Notes on this clone: The observed sequence ends 3 residues before the CDR3 terminus, with the missing tail filled in from the germline J gene.

Sequencing was performed with immunoSEQ multiplex PCR; in TCRdb, only in-frame clones are kept and a portion is missing. The sample is made up of under 45,000 clones, and the top ten hold 6.8% of it. The germline gives CDR1 GTSNPN, CDR2 SVGIG (reference sequence). V dropped 0 bases and J dropped 4 bases, with 9 bases sitting between them. The CDR3 contains 13 residues. Source material: blood buffy coat. This chain connects TRBV30 to TRBJ1-1, with TRBD1 as a possible D gene (5 bases). The clonotype originates from a woman between 18 and 70 years old with a cervical HPV16 infection that either progressed to CIN3+ or cleared (not recorded which). The part of the CDR3 DNA that was read is TGTGCCTGGAGTGTACGGGGGGGCACTGAA. Translated: CAWSVRGGTE. Given in full, the CDR3 is CAWSVRGGTEAFF.